This T cell receptor beta chain originates from a study of cytomegalovirus exposure and HLA in healthy donors. Study observations and caveats: HLA allele associations emerged for around 15,000 TCR beta sequences in a later analysis, at 0.05 false discovery rate.

Primers: 60 Vbeta forward and 13 Jbeta reverse. The protocol was immunoSEQ multiplex PCR, while the TCRdb copy is restricted to in-frame clones and leaves out a portion. The sample has about 160,000 clones; 85% are singletons. A note on this clone: Antigen specificity is unknown.

This CDR3 spans 15 amino acids. V was pared by 5 bases and J by 4 bases, with 12 bases between. Germline CDR1 SEHNR, CDR2 FQNEAQ (reference sequence). The sequencing sample was made of PBMCs. This chain links TRBV7-9 with TRBJ1-6; tentatively, D is TRBD1 (6 bases). The clonotype was recovered from a boy aged 2-9 years in good health and CMV-seronegative. The CDR3 coding sequence is TGTGCCAGCAGCGGTGGGACAACTTATAATTCACCCCTCCACTTT. Translating it yields CASSGGTTYNSPLHF.